The 29 T cell receptor beta chains presented below share a single source sample, sequenced in a study of cytomegalovirus exposure and HLA in healthy donors. Amplification used 60 Vbeta primers and 13 Jbeta primers. Sequenced by immunoSEQ multiplex PCR; TCRdb stores in-frame clones only, minus some. Here the sample spans about 160,000 clones, 79% being singletons. The source material was PBMCs. Source of these receptors: a man between 50 and 59 years old in good health and CMV-seropositive.

This clone has a handful of counts. J is TRBJ2-3 and V is TRBV27, with TRBD2 matching over 13 bases. Germline V gene data show CDR1 as MNHEY and CDR2 as SMNVEV (reference sequence). This CDR3 has 18 residues. V lost 0 bases and J lost 5; bases outside the gene matches: 8. The CDR3 reads CASSLSLAGGPGEDTQYF. CDR3 DNA sequence: TGTGCCAGCAGTTTATCACTAGCGGGAGGGCCGGGTGAAGATACGCAGTATTTT.

The V gene is TRBV10-3, the J gene TRBJ1-2; no definite D call. Germline-derived CDR1 and CDR2 are ENHRY and SYGVKD. The CDR3 covers 13 residues. The ends were cut back, 0 bases at V and 6 bases at J, with 8 bases in the middle. CDR3 sequence reads: CAISESSPDGYTF. DNA for the CDR3: TGTGCCATCAGTGAGTCGTCCCCAGATGGCTACACCTTC.

A remark on this clone: This specimen includes other DNA sequences encoding the same CDR3. The chain is built from TRBV11-2 and TRBJ1-1; D uncertain. Between the trimmed V and J ends, which lost 0 bases and 1 base, there was a span of 3 bases. The CDR3 has 13 residues. CDR1 and CDR2 from the germline V gene are SGHAT and FQNNGV. CDR3 loop: CASSLDRNTEAFF. The DNA of the CDR3 is TGTGCCAGCAGCTTAGATCGGAACACTGAAGCTTTCTTT.

Only one count was recorded for this clone. The V and J genes are TRBV5-1 and TRBJ2-5; the D is unclear. V was trimmed by 0 bases and J by 5 bases, leaving 11 bases between them. The CDR3 contains 14 residues. Germline V gives CDR1 SGHRS, CDR2 YFSETQ. In DNA, the CDR3 is TGCGCCAGCAGCTTGGGCGGAGTTGGGGAGACCCAGTACTTC. It translates to CASSLGGVGETQYF.

This chain uses TRBV30 with TRBJ1-5; D unclear. This CDR3 spans 15 amino acids. With 0 bases removed from V and 3 bases from J, the gap between germline ends came to 12 bases. Germline CDR1 and CDR2: GTSNPN and SVGIG (reference sequence). As DNA, the CDR3 is TGTGCCTGGAGTGTAGGAGGACCCTCCAATCAGCCCCAGCATTTT. Protein product: CAWSVGGPSNQPQHF.

CDR3 residues: CASSPPGFQPQHF. The CDR3, as DNA: TGTGCCAGCTCACCCCCGGGGTTTCAGCCCCAGCATTTT. This sequence joins TRBV18 and TRBJ1-5; D not resolved. The CDR3 runs to 13 residues. The germline V gene has CDR1 KGHSH and CDR2 LQKENI. Trimming shortened V by 3 bases and J by 6 bases, and 9 bases separated the two germline ends.

The rearrangement joins TRBV5-1 to TRBJ2-5, with no clear D. The CDR3 spans 12 residues. Trimming removed 4 bases at V and 2 bases at J, with 6 bases between. In germline, CDR1 is SGHRS, CDR2 YFSETQ. The CDR3 protein is CASSAYQETQYF. DNA for the CDR3: TGCGCCAGCAGCGCGTATCAAGAGACCCAGTACTTC.

The genes are TRBV30 and TRBJ1-5, with D possibly being TRBD1 (5 bases). V was clipped by 5 bases and J by 0 bases, with 14 bases between them. The CDR3 has 15 residues. CDR1 and CDR2 from the germline V gene are GTSNPN and SVGIG (reference sequence). CDR3 nucleotide sequence: TGTGCCTGGGCCGGGGGAACTAATAGCAATCAGCCCCAGCATTTT. Amino acid sequence: CAWAGGTNSNQPQHF. The entire variable domain, with the rest obtained from reference TRBV30 and TRBJ1-5, is as follows: SQTIHQWPATLVQPVGSPLSLECTVEGTSNPNLYWYRQAAGRGLQLLFYSVGIGQISSEVPQNLSASRPQDRQFILSSKKLLLSDSGFYLCAWAGGTNSNQPQHFGDGTRLSIL.

This clone came up once. The chain combines TRBV28 with TRBJ1-2; D is undetermined. The CDR3 is made up of 14 amino acids. Germline V lookup: CDR1 MDHEN, CDR2 SYDVKM. Trimming removed 5 bases from V and 4 bases from J, with 14 bases in between. The CDR3 loop reads CASSPYEGTYGYTF. CDR3 sequence (DNA): TGTGCCAGCAGTCCCTACGAGGGTACCTATGGCTACACCTTC.

The chain has TRBV6-1 and TRBJ1-2, with TRBD1 matching 8 bases. The germline CDR1 and CDR2 sequences are MNHNS and SASEGT. CDR3 length: 13 amino acids. V lost 6 bases and J lost 4; bases outside the gene matches: 4. The CDR3 here is CASRTGTGYGYTF. CDR3 in DNA: TGTGCCAGCAGGACCGGGACAGGCTATGGCTACACCTTC.

The chain has TRBV14 and TRBJ1-2, with D perhaps TRBD1 (6 bases). The CDR3 sequence is 14 residues long. The V gene's germline CDR1 is SGHDN and CDR2 FVKESK. Trimming removed 4 bases from V and 7 bases from J, with 16 bases in between. CDR3 in amino acids: CASSRELARGGYTF. The CDR3, as DNA: TGTGCCAGCAGCCGAGAGCTAGCCAGGGGTGGCTACACCTTC.

This chain joins TRBV5-1 and TRBJ2-3; TRBD2 matches 8 bases. Trimming took 4 bases from V and 0 from J; bases not matched to a gene: 4. Looked up from germline, CDR1 is SGHRS and CDR2 is YFSETQ. CDR3 length: 15 residues. In DNA, the CDR3 is TGCGCCAGCAGCCGTAGCGGGATGAGCACAGATACGCAGTATTTT. It translates to CASSRSGMSTDTQYF.

The rearrangement uses TRBV6-5 and TRBJ1-2; D is ambiguous. The V and J ends lost 5 bases and 4 bases respectively, with 17 bases between them. The germline V gene encodes CDR1 MNHEY and CDR2 SVGAGI. The CDR3 is 15 residues long. The CDR3: CASSRTNWEIYGYTF. In DNA form, the CDR3 reads TGTGCCAGCAGTCGTACGAACTGGGAGATCTATGGCTACACCTTC.

The V call is TRBV5-4, the J call TRBJ1-2, with D possibly matching TRBD1 (6 bases). The V gene lost 0 bases and the J gene lost 0 bases, with 12 bases spanning the gap. Germline V gene lookup returns CDR1 SGHNT and CDR2 YYREEE (reference sequence). This CDR3 comprises 16 residues. The CDR3 nucleotides are TGTGCCAGCAGCTTGGCCCTAGACAGGACTAACTATGGCTACACCTTC. Translated, it gives CASSLALDRTNYGYTF.

J is TRBJ1-5 and V is TRBV6-1, with D possibly TRBD1 on 6 matching bases. Germline lookup yields CDR1 MNHNS and CDR2 SASEGT. This CDR3 is 13 amino acids long. Trimming cost V 7 bases and J 7 bases, with 14 bases left between them. The CDR3 DNA reads as TGTGCCAGCAACAGGGAGTTGAACCAGCCCCAGCATTTT. As protein: CASNRELNQPQHF.

The V gene is TRBV5-1, the J gene TRBJ1-1, with D maybe TRBD1 (5 bases). Germline V CDR1 and CDR2: SGHRS, YFSETQ. V lost 1 base and J lost 5, with 12 bases in between. The CDR3 extends over 14 amino acids. As DNA, the CDR3 is TGCGCCAGCAGCTTGAATTGGGGGAGGACTGAAGCTTTCTTT. Its translation is CASSLNWGRTEAFF.

The gene calls are TRBV9 and TRBJ2-1, with 10 positions matching TRBD2. Germline V CDR1 and CDR2: SGDLS, YYNGEE. J gave up 3 bases and V 3 bases, and 0 bases lay outside the gene matches. The CDR3 is 14 amino acids. The CDR3 region is CASSERGGYNEQFF. For the CDR3, the DNA is TGTGCCAGCAGCGAGCGGGGGGGCTACAATGAGCAGTTCTTC.

The genes are TRBV18 and TRBJ1-3; unclear D gene. The CDR3 sequence is 12 residues long. Trimming removed 5 bases at V and 8 bases at J, with 10 bases between. Germline V gene data show CDR1 as KGHSH and CDR2 as LQKENI. The CDR3 DNA reads TGTGCCAGCTCAACCCCGGGTGACACCATATATTTT. Amino acid sequence: CASSTPGDTIYF.

The gene calls are TRBV6-1 and TRBJ1-3, with D perhaps TRBD1 (6 bases). The CDR3 is 14 amino acids. Germline values: CDR1 MNHNS, CDR2 SASEGT. V was clipped by 6 bases and J by 5 bases, with 14 bases between them. The CDR3: CASRQGGDRNTIYF. CDR3 bases: TGTGCCAGCAGACAAGGGGGGGATAGAAACACCATATATTTT.

Only one count was recorded for this clone. V is TRBV9 and J is TRBJ2-1, with a weak D call TRBD2 (5 bases). Germline CDR1 SGDLS, CDR2 YYNGEE. The CDR3 has 16 amino acids. Trimming removed 4 bases at V and 4 bases at J, with 18 bases between. CDR3 DNA: TGTGCCAGCAGCCCCACGACGGGGTCTTCTTACAATGAGCAGTTCTTC. Amino acid sequence: CASSPTTGSSYNEQFF.

The sample holds a few counts of this clone. The chain has TRBV4-1 and TRBJ2-5; 7 nucleotides align to TRBD1. The CDR3 has 15 amino acids. V dropped 4 bases and J dropped 0; count of bases not matched to a gene: 5. The germline CDR1 and CDR2 sequences are MGHRA and YSYEKL. The chain's CDR3 is CASSLKGTDQETQYF. CDR3 nucleotides: TGCGCCAGCAGCCTCAAGGGGACAGACCAAGAGACCCAGTACTTC.

The V gene is TRBV10-2, the J gene TRBJ2-3; D is undetermined. Germline CDR1 WSHSY, CDR2 SAAADI. CDR3 length: 15 residues. The germline V and J ends were trimmed by 0 bases and 2 bases, with 9 bases remaining between them. CDR3: CASSESGEITDTQYF. CDR3 sequence (DNA): TGCGCCAGCAGTGAGTCAGGAGAAATCACAGATACGCAGTATTTT.

The chain uses TRBV7-9 and TRBJ2-7, with 9 bases fitting TRBD2. The CDR3 has 17 amino acids. CDR1 SEHNR and CDR2 FQNEAQ come from the germline V gene (reference sequence). The J segment lost 3 bases and the V segment lost 0 bases, leaving 9 bases of the junction unmatched. The CDR3 sequence: CASSLARGGDRFYEQYF. CDR3 nucleotides: TGTGCCAGCAGCTTAGCGCGGGGGGGCGATAGATTCTACGAGCAGTACTTC.

The chain is built from TRBV7-9 and TRBJ1-1; D is perhaps TRBD1 (6 bases). Germline V gene sequence: CDR1 SEHNR, CDR2 FQNEAQ (reference sequence). The CDR3 contains 15 residues. Trimming cost V 6 bases and J 4 bases, with 18 bases left between them. The CDR3 DNA follows: TGTGCCAGCAGTTATTACAGGGTGAGGGGCACTGAAGCTTTCTTT. Its translation: CASSYYRVRGTEAFF.

This clone has just one count. This CDR3 is also generated by other DNA sequences in the sample. V is TRBV5-1 and J is TRBJ1-1; 8 nucleotides align to TRBD1. Germline V gives CDR1 SGHRS, CDR2 YFSETQ. CDR3 length equals 14 residues. The J segment lost 4 bases and the V segment lost 0 bases, leaving 2 bases of the junction unmatched. The CDR3 here is CASSLGDRGTEAFF. The CDR3 DNA follows: TGCGCCAGCAGCTTGGGAGACAGGGGCACTGAAGCTTTCTTT.

The J gene is TRBJ2-1, the V gene TRBV5-1, with 9 bases aligning to TRBD1. This CDR3 contains 15 residues. The trim removed 2 bases at V and 3 bases at J, leaving 3 bases unmatched. The germline CDR1 and CDR2 sequences are SGHRS and YFSETQ. CDR3 protein: CASSLGTGNYNEQFF. The CDR3 region has the DNA TGCGCCAGCAGCTTAGGGACAGGGAACTACAATGAGCAGTTCTTC.

The V call is TRBV21-1, the J call TRBJ2-3; the D call TRBD2 from the table was never checked on the DNA. TRBV21-1 counts as a pseudogene. CDR3 size: 16 residues. CDR3 DNA: TGTGCCAGCAGCATACTAGCGGGGGGGGGCACAGATACGCAGTATTTT. Translated, it gives CASSILAGGGTDTQYF.

With respect to this clone: The identical CDR3 is also encoded by other nucleotide sequences in the sample. The chain is built from TRBV5-1 and TRBJ2-1; the D gene is possibly TRBD1 (6 bases). Germline-derived CDR1 and CDR2 are SGHRS and YFSETQ. Between the trimmed V and J ends, which lost 4 bases and 4 bases, there was a span of 9 bases. The CDR3 extends over 13 amino acids. The CDR3 nucleotides are TGCGCCAGCAGCCAAACAGGGTACAATGAGCAGTTCTTC. Translated: CASSQTGYNEQFF. Supplemented by reference TRBV5-1 and TRBJ2-1, the full variable domain reads KAGVTQTPRYLIKTRGQQVTLSCSPISGHRSVSWYQQTPGQGLQFLFEYFSETQRNKGNFPGRFSGRQFSNSRSEMNVSTLELGDSALYLCASSQTGYNEQFFGPGTRLTVL.

This chain uses TRBV19 with TRBJ1-1, with D hard to call. V was clipped by 5 bases and J by 4 bases, with 17 bases between them. Germline assignment: CDR1 LNHDA and CDR2 SQIVND (reference sequence). The CDR3 has 15 residues. CDR3 sequence: CASSLPGGFGTEAFF. CDR3 DNA: TGTGCCAGTAGTCTCCCGGGAGGGTTTGGCACTGAAGCTTTCTTT. Full variable domain (outside the CDR3, taken from reference TRBV19 and TRBJ1-1): DGGITQSPKYLFRKEGQNVTLSCEQNLNHDAMYWYRQDPGQGLRLIYYSQIVNDFQKGDIAEGYSVSREKKESFPLTVTSAQKNPTAFYLCASSLPGGFGTEAFFGQGTRLTVV.